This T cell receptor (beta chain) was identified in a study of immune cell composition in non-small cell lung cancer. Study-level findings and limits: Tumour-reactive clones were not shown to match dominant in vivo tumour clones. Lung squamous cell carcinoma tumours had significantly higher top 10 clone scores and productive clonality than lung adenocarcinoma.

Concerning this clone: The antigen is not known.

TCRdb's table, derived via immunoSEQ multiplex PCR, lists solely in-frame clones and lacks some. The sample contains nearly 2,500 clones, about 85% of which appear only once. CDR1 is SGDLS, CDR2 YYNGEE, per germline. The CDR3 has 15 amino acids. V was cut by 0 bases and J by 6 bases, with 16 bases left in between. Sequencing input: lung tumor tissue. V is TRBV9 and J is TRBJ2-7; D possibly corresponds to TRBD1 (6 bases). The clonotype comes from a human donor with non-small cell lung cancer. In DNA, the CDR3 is TGTGCCAGCAGCGTAGAGGGGACATCCTTCCTCGAGCAGTACTTC. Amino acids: CASSVEGTSFLEQYF.